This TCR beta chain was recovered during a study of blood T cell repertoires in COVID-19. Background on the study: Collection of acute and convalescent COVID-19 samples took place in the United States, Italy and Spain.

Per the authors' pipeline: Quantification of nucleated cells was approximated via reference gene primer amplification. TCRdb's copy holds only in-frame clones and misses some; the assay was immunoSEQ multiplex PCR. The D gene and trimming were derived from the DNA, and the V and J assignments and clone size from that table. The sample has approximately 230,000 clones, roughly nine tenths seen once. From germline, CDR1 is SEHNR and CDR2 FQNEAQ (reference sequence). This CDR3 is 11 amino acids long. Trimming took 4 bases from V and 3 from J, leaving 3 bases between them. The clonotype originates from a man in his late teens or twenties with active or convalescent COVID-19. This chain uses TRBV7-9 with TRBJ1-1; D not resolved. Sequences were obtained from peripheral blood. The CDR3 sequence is CASSSDTEAFF. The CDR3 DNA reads TGTGCCAGCAGCTCGGACACTGAAGCTTTCTTT.